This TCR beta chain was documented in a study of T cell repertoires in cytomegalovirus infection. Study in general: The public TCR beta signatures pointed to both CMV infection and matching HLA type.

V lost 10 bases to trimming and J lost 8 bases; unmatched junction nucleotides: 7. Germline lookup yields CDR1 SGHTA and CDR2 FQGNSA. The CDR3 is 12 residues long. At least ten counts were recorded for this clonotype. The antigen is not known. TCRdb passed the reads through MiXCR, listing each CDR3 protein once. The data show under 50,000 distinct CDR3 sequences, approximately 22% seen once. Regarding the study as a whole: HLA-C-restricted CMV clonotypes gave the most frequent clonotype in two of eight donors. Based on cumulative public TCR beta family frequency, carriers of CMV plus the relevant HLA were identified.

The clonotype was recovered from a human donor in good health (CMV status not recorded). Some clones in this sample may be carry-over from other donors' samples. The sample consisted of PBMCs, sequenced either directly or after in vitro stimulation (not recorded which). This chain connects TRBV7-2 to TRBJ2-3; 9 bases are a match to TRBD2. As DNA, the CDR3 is TGTGCCACGGGAGCGGGAGGTGGTACGCAGTATTTT. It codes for CATGAGGGTQYF.